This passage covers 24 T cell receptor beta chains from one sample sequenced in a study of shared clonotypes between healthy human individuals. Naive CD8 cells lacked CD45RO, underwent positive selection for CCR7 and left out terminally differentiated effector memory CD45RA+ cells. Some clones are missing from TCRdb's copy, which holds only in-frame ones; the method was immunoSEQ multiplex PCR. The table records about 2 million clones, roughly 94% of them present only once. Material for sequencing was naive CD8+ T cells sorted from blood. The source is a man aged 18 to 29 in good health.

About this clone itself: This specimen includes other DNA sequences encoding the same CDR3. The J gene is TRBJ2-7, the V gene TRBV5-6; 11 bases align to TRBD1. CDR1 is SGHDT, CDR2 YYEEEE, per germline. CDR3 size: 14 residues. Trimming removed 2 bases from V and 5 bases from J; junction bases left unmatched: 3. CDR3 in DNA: TGTGCCAGCAGCTTTGGACAGGGGGCGAACGAGCAGTACTTC. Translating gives CASSFGQGANEQYF. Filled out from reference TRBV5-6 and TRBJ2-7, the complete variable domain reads DAGVTQSPTHLIKTRGQQVTLRCSPKSGHDTVSWYQQALGQGPQFIFQYYEEEERQRGNFPDRFSGHQFPNYSSELNVNALLLGDSALYLCASSFGQGANEQYFGPGTRLTVT.

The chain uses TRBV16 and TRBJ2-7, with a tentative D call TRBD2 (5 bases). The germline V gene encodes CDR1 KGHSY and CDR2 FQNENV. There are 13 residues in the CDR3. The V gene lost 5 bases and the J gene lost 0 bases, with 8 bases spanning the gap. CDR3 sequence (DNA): TGTGCCAGCAGCTTTGGAGGCTCCTACGAGCAGTACTTC. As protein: CASSFGGSYEQYF.

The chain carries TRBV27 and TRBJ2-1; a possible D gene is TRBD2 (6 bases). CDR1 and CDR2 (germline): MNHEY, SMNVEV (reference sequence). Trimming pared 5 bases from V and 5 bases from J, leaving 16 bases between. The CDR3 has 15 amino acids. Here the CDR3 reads CASSVALEGNNEQFF. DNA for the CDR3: TGTGCCAGCAGTGTTGCCCTGGAGGGGAACAATGAGCAGTTCTTC.

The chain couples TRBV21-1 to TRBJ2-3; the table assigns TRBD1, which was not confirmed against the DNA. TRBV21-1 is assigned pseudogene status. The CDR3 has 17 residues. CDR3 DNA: TGTGCCAGCAGCCCTCAGGGGGGACAGGGGAGCACAGATACGCAGTATTTT. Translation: CASSPQGGQGSTDTQYF.

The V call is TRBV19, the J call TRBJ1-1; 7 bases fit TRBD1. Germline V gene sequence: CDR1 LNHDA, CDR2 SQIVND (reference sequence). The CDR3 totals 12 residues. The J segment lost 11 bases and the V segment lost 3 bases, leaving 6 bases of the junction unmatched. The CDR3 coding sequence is TGTGCCAGTAGTATGACAGGGTTGTACGCTTTCTTT. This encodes CASSMTGLYAFF.

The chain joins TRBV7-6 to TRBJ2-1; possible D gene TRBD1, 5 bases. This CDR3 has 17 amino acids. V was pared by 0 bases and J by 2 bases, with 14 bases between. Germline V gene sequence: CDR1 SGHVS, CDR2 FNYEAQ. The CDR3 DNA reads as TGTGCCAGCAGCTTAGCGCTATCAGGGTCAGCCTACAATGAGCAGTTCTTC. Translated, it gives CASSLALSGSAYNEQFF.

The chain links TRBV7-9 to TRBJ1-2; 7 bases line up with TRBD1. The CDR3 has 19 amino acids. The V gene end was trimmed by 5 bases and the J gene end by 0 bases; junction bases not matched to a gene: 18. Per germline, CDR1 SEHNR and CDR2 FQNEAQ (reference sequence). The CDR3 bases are TGTGCCAGCAGCCTATCTCTACTCGAGACAGGGCCAGCTAACTATGGCTACACCTTC. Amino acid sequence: CASSLSLLETGPANYGYTF.

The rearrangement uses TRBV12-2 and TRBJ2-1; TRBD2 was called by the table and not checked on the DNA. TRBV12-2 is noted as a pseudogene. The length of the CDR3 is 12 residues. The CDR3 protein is CASRLDRREQFF. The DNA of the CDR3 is TGTGCAAGTCGCTTAGATCGGCGGGAGCAGTTCTTC.

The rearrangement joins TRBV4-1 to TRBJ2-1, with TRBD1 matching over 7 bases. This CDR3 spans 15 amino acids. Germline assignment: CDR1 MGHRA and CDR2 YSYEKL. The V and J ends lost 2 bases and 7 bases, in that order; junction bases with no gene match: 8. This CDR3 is CASSQLQGERNEQFF. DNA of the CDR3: TGCGCCAGCAGCCAACTCCAGGGGGAGAGGAATGAGCAGTTCTTC.

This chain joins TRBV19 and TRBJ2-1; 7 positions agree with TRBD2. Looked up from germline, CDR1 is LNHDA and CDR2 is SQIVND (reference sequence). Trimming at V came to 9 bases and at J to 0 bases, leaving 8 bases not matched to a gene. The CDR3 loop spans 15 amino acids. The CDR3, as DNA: TGTGCCAGCCTCGAGCGGGGAGCCTCCTACAATGAGCAGTTCTTC. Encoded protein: CASLERGASYNEQFF. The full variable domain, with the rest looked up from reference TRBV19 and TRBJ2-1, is DGGITQSPKYLFRKEGQNVTLSCEQNLNHDAMYWYRQDPGQGLRLIYYSQIVNDFQKGDIAEGYSVSREKKESFPLTVTSAQKNPTAFYLCASLERGASYNEQFFGPGTRLTVL.

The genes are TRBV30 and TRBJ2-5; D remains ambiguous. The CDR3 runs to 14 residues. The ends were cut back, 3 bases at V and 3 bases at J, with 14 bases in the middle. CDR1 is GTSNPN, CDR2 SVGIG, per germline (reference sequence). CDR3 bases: TGTGCCTGGAGGGCTCTATCCCGTAAAGAGACCCAGTACTTC. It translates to CAWRALSRKETQYF.

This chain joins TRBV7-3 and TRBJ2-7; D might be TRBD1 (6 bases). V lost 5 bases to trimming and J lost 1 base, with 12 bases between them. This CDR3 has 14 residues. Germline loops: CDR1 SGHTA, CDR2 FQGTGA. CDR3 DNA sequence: TGTGCCAGCAGCGTAGACAGGCCATCCTACGAGCAGTACTTC. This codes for CASSVDRPSYEQYF.

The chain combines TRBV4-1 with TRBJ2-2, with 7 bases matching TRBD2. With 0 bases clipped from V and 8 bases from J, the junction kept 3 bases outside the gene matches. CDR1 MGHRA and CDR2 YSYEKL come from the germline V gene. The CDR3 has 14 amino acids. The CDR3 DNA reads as TGCGCCAGCAGCCAAGAGGGGGGGAGAGGGGAGCTGTTTTTT. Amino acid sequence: CASSQEGGRGELFF.

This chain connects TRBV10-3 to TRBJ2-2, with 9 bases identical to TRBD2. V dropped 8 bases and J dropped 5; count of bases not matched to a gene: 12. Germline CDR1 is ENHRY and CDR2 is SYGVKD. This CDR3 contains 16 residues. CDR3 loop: CAIPKVAGGPTGELFF. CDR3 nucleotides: TGTGCCATCCCAAAGGTGGCGGGAGGGCCAACCGGGGAGCTGTTTTTT.

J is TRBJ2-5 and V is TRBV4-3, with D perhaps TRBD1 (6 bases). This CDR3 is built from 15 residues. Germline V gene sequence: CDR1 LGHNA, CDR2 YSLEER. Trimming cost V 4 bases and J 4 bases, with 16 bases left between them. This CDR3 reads CASSPVPGETETQYF. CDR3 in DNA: TGCGCCAGCAGCCCAGTTCCAGGGGAGACAGAGACCCAGTACTTC.

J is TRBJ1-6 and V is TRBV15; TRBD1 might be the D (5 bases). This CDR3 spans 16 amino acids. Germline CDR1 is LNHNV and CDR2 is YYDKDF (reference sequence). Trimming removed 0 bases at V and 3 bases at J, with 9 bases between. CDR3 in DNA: TGTGCCACCAGCAGAGATTGGGGCAACTATAATTCACCCCTCCACTTT. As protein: CATSRDWGNYNSPLHF.

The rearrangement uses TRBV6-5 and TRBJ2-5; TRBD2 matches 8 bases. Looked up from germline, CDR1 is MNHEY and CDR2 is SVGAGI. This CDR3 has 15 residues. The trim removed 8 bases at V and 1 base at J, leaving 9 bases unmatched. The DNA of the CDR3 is TGTGCCAGCGGGAATAGCGGGACCTCCCAAGAGACCCAGTACTTC. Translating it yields CASGNSGTSQETQYF.

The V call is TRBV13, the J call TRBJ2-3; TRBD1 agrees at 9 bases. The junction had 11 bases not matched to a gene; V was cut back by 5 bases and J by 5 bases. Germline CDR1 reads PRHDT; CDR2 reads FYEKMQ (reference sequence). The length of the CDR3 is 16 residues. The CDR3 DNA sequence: TGTGCCAGCAGCCATTCACCGGGACAGGGTAAAGATACGCAGTATTTT. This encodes CASSHSPGQGKDTQYF.

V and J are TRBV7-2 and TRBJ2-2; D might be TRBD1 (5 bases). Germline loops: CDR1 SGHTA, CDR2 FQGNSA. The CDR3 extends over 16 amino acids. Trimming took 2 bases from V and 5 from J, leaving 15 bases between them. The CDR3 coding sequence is TGTGCCAGCAGCTTATTATTTACAGCAGGGACCGGGGAGCTGTTTTTT. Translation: CASSLLFTAGTGELFF.

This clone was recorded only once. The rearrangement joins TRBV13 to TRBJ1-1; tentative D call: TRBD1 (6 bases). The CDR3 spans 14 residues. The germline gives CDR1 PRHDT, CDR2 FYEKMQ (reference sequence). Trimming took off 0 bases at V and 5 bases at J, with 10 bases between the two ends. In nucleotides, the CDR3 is TGTGCCAGCAGCTTAGGCCTCAGGGGTACTGAAGCTTTCTTT. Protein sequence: CASSLGLRGTEAFF.

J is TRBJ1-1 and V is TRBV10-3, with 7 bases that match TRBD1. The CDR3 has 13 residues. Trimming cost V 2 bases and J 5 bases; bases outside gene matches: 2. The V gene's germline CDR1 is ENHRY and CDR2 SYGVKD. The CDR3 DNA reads TGTGCCATCAGTGAGCAGGGGGAAACTGAAGCTTTCTTT. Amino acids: CAISEQGETEAFF.

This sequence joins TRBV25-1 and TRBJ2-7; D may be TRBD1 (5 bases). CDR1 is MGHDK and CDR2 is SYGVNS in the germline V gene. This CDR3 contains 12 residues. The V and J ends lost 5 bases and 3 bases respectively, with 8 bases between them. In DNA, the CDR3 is TGTGCCAGCAGTCCTGACAGCTACGAGCAGTACTTC. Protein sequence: CASSPDSYEQYF.

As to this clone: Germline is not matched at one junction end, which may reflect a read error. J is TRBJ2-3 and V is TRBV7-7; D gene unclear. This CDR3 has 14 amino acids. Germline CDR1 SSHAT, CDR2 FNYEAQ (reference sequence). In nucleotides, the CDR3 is TGTGCTAGCAGCTTAGATCGTTCCACAGATACGCAGTATTTT. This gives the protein CASSLDRSTDTQYF.

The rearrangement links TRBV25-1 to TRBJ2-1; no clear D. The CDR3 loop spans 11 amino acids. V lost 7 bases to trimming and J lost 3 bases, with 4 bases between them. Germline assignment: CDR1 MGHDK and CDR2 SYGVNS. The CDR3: CASKDYNEQFF. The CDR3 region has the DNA TGTGCCAGCAAGGACTACAATGAGCAGTTCTTC.